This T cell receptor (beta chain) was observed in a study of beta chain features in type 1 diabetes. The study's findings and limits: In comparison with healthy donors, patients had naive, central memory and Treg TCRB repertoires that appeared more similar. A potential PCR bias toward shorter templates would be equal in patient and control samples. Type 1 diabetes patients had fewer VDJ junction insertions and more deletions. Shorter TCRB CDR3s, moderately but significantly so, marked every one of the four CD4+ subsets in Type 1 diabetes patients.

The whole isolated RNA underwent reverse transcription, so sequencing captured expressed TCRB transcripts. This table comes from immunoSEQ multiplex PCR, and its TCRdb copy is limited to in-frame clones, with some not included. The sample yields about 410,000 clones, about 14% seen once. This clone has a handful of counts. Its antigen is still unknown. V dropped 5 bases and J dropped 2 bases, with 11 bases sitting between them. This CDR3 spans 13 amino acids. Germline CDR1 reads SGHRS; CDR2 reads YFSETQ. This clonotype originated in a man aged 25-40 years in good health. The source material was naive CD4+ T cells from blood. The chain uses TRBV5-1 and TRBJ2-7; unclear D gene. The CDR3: CASSLGSTYEQYF. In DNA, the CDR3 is TGCGCCAGCAGTCTCGGCAGTACCTACGAGCAGTACTTC.